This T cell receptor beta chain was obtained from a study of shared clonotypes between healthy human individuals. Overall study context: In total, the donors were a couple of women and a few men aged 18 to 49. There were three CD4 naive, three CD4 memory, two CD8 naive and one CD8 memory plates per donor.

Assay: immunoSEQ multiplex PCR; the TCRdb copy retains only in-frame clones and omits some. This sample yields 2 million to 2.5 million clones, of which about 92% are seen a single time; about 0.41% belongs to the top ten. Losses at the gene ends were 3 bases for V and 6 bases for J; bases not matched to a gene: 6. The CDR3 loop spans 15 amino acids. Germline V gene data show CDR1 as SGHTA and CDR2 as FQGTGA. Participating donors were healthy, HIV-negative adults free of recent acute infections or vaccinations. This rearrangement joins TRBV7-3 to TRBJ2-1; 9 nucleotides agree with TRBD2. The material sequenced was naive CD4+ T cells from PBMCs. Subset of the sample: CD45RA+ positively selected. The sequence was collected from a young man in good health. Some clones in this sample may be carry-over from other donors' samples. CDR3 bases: TGTGCCAGCAGCTTGAGTGCTAGCGGGACCAATGAGCAGTTCTTC. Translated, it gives CASSLSASGTNEQFF.